This T cell receptor (beta chain) stems from a study of breast tumors, draining lymph nodes, adjacent tissues. Study results and caveats: The data were judged consistent with most tumor T cells coming from lymph node and expanding in tumor.

Samples came from axillary lymph nodes draining the breast cancer. Via MiXCR, TCRdb re-called the multiplex PCR reads, giving one row per CDR3 protein. Counted here are about 180,000 distinct CDR3 sequences, 33% occurring once; the ten biggest clones make up more than 3.5%. This clonotype has a count of ten or more. Antigen: not known. Trimming cost V 6 bases and J 1 base; bases outside gene matches: 4. The CDR3 extends over 15 amino acids. The germline gives CDR1 SGHRS, CDR2 YFSETQ. The genes are TRBV5-1 and TRBJ2-6; 7 bases line up with TRBD1. Sequencing input: axillary lymph node tissue. The clonotype was recovered from a female donor with breast cancer. Some clones in this sample may be carry-over from other donors' samples. DNA for the CDR3: TGCGCCAGCACCATGACAGGGTCTGGGGCCAACGTCCTGACTTTC. It yields the protein CASTMTGSGANVLTF.